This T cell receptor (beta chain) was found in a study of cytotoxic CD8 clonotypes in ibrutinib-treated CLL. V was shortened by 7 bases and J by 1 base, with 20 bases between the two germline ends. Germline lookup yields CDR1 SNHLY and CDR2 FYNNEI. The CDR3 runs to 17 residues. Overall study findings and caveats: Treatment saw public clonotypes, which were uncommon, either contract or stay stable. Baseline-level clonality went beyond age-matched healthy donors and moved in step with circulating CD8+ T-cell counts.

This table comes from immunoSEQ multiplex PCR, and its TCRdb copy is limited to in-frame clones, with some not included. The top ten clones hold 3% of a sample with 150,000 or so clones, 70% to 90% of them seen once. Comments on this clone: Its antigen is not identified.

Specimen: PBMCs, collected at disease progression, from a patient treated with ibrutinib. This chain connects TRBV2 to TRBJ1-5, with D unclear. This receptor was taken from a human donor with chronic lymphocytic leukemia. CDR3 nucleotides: TGTGCCAGCACTCCCGGGTCCCCCTTTAGGAGCAATCAGCCCCAGCATTTT. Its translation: CASTPGSPFRSNQPQHF. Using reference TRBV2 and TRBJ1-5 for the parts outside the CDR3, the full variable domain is EPEVTQTPSHQVTQMGQEVILRCVPISNHLYFYWYRQILGQKVEFLVSFYNNEISEKSEIFDDQFSVERPDGSNFTLKIRSTKLEDSAMYFCASTPGSPFRSNQPQHFGDGTRLSIL.